Listed here are 30 T cell receptor beta chains from one sample, sequenced in a study of blood T cell repertoires in COVID-19. Data came from immunoSEQ multiplex PCR; TCRdb stores just in-frame clones and leaves some out. The sample has more than 20,000 clones, about 82% seen once. The specimen sequenced was peripheral blood. The receptors stem from a human donor with active COVID-19. The donor label of this sample is uncertain.

The chain combines TRBV19 with TRBJ1-2, with 10 bases lining up with TRBD1. Unmatched junction bases numbered 5, after V lost 4 bases and J lost 3 bases. CDR3 length equals 15 residues. Looked up from germline, CDR1 is LNHDA and CDR2 is SQIVND (reference sequence). DNA for the CDR3: TGTGCCAGTAGTAACCCCGGGACAGGGGACTATGGCTACACCTTC. Translation gives CASSNPGTGDYGYTF.

This chain joins TRBV18 and TRBJ1-1; unclear D gene. The V gene's germline CDR1 is KGHSH and CDR2 LQKENI. V was shortened by 3 bases and J by 11 bases, with 13 bases between the two germline ends. The CDR3 has 12 amino acids. The CDR3 DNA is TGTGCCAGCTCACCGGCGAGGGTAGGCGCTTTCTTT. It yields the protein CASSPARVGAFF.

The chain uses TRBV13 and TRBJ1-1, with D unresolved. Per the germline V gene, CDR1 is PRHDT and CDR2 is FYEKMQ (reference sequence). The CDR3 loop spans 15 amino acids. Trimming removed 1 base at V and 10 bases at J, with 19 bases between. The CDR3 region is CASSLVGIFHSGAFF. CDR3 bases: TGTGCCAGCAGCTTAGTCGGGATCTTCCACAGCGGAGCTTTCTTT.

The J gene is TRBJ1-3, the V gene TRBV2, with D maybe TRBD1 (5 bases). The V end was cut by 2 bases, the J end by 0 bases, with 8 bases between. Germline V CDR1 and CDR2: SNHLY, FYNNEI. The CDR3 is made up of 15 amino acids. The CDR3 DNA reads as TGTGCCAGCAGTGAATCCCAGGGCTCTGGAAACACCATATATTTT. Amino acids: CASSESQGSGNTIYF.

The chain is built from TRBV5-6 and TRBJ2-1; unclear D gene. V dropped 4 bases and J dropped 0 bases, with 17 bases sitting between them. CDR3 length equals 17 residues. Germline V lookup: CDR1 SGHDT, CDR2 YYEEEE. CDR3 nucleotides: TGTGCCAGCAGCCCGTCTACCGATTTTAGCTCCTACAATGAGCAGTTCTTC. Its translation is CASSPSTDFSSYNEQFF.

This chain uses TRBV28 with TRBJ2-5; 9 nucleotides line up with TRBD1. V lost 6 bases and J lost 6; bases outside the gene matches: 8. Germline CDR1 is MDHEN and CDR2 is SYDVKM. The CDR3 has 14 residues. DNA of the CDR3: TGTGCCAGCAGACCACCGGGACAGGGAAAGACCCAGTACTTC. It encodes CASRPPGQGKTQYF.

This rearrangement joins TRBV1 to TRBJ2-7; the table's D call of TRBD2 was not tested on the DNA. TRBV1 is reported as a pseudogene. CDR3 length: 16 amino acids. The DNA for the CDR3 is TGCACCAGCAGCCTGGAACTAGCGCCTAGAGGGTACGAGCAGTACTTC. Amino acids: CTSSLELAPRGYEQYF.

This chain's CDR3 is CASSHRLV. The DNA for the CDR3 is TGCGCCAGCAGCCACCGTTTGGTC. This sequence joins TRBV4-3 and TRBJ2-7; no definite D call. CDR1 is LGHNA and CDR2 is YSLEER in the germline V gene. The CDR3 covers 8 residues.

This chain connects TRBV19 to TRBJ1-5; D is unresolved. There are 16 residues in the CDR3. Trimming removed 3 bases from V and 1 base from J, with 13 bases in between. Germline values: CDR1 LNHDA, CDR2 SQIVND (reference sequence). Here the CDR3 DNA reads TGTGCCAGTAGTATCCCAGAGGTGCGCAGCAATCAGCCCCAGCATTTT. Its protein is CASSIPEVRSNQPQHF.

The J gene is TRBJ1-5, the V gene TRBV7-9; no reliable D call. Germline V gene lookup returns CDR1 SEHNR and CDR2 FQNEAQ (reference sequence). The CDR3 covers 13 residues. V was cut by 5 bases and J by 3 bases, with 8 bases left in between. CDR3 sequence: CASSDSANQPQHF. DNA for the CDR3: TGTGCCAGCAGCGACTCCGCCAATCAGCCCCAGCATTTT.

The chain links TRBV11-2 to TRBJ2-7; TRBD1 agrees at 7 bases. Germline assignment: CDR1 SGHAT and CDR2 FQNNGV. The V segment lost 1 base and the J segment 6 bases; nucleotides outside the gene matches: 6. The CDR3 is made up of 14 amino acids. DNA of the CDR3: TGTGCCAGCAGCTTAGCAGGGGGTGAGCGCGAGCAGTACTTC. Translated, it gives CASSLAGGEREQYF.

V and J are TRBV28 and TRBJ2-7, with D possibly matching TRBD2 (5 bases). The length of the CDR3 is 14 residues. Deletions cut 3 bases from V and 0 bases from J, with 9 bases between. Germline CDR1 reads MDHEN; CDR2 reads SYDVKM. For the CDR3, the DNA is TGTGCCAGCAGTTTCCCTCGGGACTCCTACGAGCAGTACTTC. The encoded protein is CASSFPRDSYEQYF.

This clone was observed a handful of times. The CDR3 here is CASSYPGTGIYGYTF. The CDR3 nucleotides are TGTGCCAGCAGTTACCCCGGGACAGGGATCTATGGCTACACCTTC. The chain is built from TRBV6-5 and TRBJ1-2, with 9 bases that match TRBD1. Trimming took 2 bases from V and 4 from J; bases not matched to a gene: 5. Germline V gene data show CDR1 as MNHEY and CDR2 as SVGAGI. The CDR3 loop spans 15 amino acids.

The J gene is TRBJ1-4, the V gene TRBV18; TRBD1 matches at 8 bases. The CDR3 length is 12 residues. V was clipped by 3 bases and J by 12 bases; unmatched bases: 3. Germline V gene data show CDR1 as KGHSH and CDR2 as LQKENI. The CDR3 nucleotides are TGTGCCAGCTCACCCCAGACAGGGGAACTGTTTTTT. As protein: CASSPQTGELFF.

The V and J genes are TRBV10-3 and TRBJ2-5; unclear D gene. The CDR3 loop spans 14 amino acids. Per the germline V gene, CDR1 is ENHRY and CDR2 is SYGVKD. Trimming took off 11 bases at V and 2 bases at J, with 18 bases between the two ends. The CDR3 DNA sequence: TGTGCCTCAACCGATCGACTCGGACAAGAGACCCAGTACTTC. Translation gives CASTDRLGQETQYF.

This clone came up a few times. The rearrangement joins TRBV29-1 to TRBJ2-2; 8 bases are shared with TRBD2. The V gene's germline CDR1 is SQVTM and CDR2 ANQGSEA. The length of the CDR3 is 15 residues. The ends lost 4 bases at V and 1 base at J; junction bases unmatched: 5. CDR3 in DNA: TGCAGCGTTGCGGGGGGGCCGGGGAACACCGGGGAGCTGTTTTTT. This sequence encodes CSVAGGPGNTGELFF.

The rearrangement links TRBV4-1 to TRBJ2-5; the D gene is possibly TRBD2 (7 bases). The CDR3 covers 15 residues. Germline values: CDR1 MGHRA, CDR2 YSYEKL. V was shortened by 0 bases and J by 5 bases, with 13 bases between the two germline ends. CDR3 residues: CASSQEEGGVETQYF. The CDR3 DNA reads as TGCGCCAGCAGCCAAGAAGAAGGGGGGGTGGAGACCCAGTACTTC.

The chain links TRBV19 to TRBJ2-1; 9 nucleotides match TRBD1. Germline CDR1 and CDR2: LNHDA and SQIVND (reference sequence). There are 13 residues in the CDR3. Trimming at V came to 7 bases and at J to 4 bases, leaving 2 bases not matched to a gene. The CDR3 DNA sequence: TGTGCCAGTATGGGACAGGGTTACAATGAGCAGTTCTTC. This translates into CASMGQGYNEQFF.

This clone has just one count. The chain carries TRBV4-3 and TRBJ1-2; TRBD1 matches at 7 bases. This CDR3 spans 15 amino acids. Per the germline V gene, CDR1 is LGHNA and CDR2 is YSLEER. J was trimmed by 0 bases and V by 1 base; bases with no gene match: 2. The CDR3 coding sequence is TGCGCCAGCAGCCAAGCCGGGACAGCTAACTATGGCTACACCTTC. Encoded protein: CASSQAGTANYGYTF.

The rearrangement uses TRBV5-8 and TRBJ2-7, with 12 bases that match TRBD2. In germline, CDR1 is SGHTS, CDR2 YDEGEE. J lost 3 bases, V lost 4 bases, and 8 bases had no gene match. The CDR3 contains 16 residues. DNA for the CDR3: TGTGCCAGCAGCGTAGGGACTAGCGGGCCCATCTACGAGCAGTACTTC. It is translated as CASSVGTSGPIYEQYF.

The CDR3 loop reads CASSLLSGELFF. CDR3 DNA: TGTGCCAGCAGTCTCCTGTCCGGGGAGCTGTTTTTT. The chain uses TRBV12-3 or TRBV12-4 and TRBJ2-2; D remains unclear. The CDR3 totals 12 residues. Trimming shortened V by 5 bases and J by 6 bases, and 7 bases separated the two germline ends.

The rearrangement uses TRBV12-5 and TRBJ2-1; 10 nucleotides align to TRBD2. Germline V gene lookup returns CDR1 LGHNT and CDR2 FRNRAP. Unmatched junction bases numbered 14, after V lost 6 bases and J lost 3 bases. The CDR3 contains 18 residues. In DNA form, the CDR3 reads TGTGCTAGTGGGGGCGGACTAGCGGCCGGGAGTGTCTACAATGAGCAGTTCTTC. It translates to CASGGGLAAGSVYNEQFF.

This chain links TRBV10-1 with TRBJ2-3; 10 nucleotides agree with TRBD1. Germline V gives CDR1 WNHNN, CDR2 SYGVQD (reference sequence). The V gene end was trimmed by 6 bases and the J gene end by 2 bases; junction bases not matched to a gene: 5. The CDR3 sequence is 15 residues long. The CDR3 region is CASSGQGGITDTQYF. CDR3 sequence (DNA): TGCGCCAGCAGCGGACAGGGGGGGATCACAGATACGCAGTATTTT.

The rearrangement joins TRBV28 to TRBJ2-7; 9 bases line up with TRBD1. Germline V gives CDR1 MDHEN, CDR2 SYDVKM. J gave up 6 bases and V 6 bases, and 15 bases lay outside the gene matches. The CDR3 loop spans 16 amino acids. CDR3 residues: CASSYLIRDRDGEQYF. CDR3 nucleotides: TGTGCCAGCAGCTACCTAATCAGGGACAGGGACGGCGAGCAGTACTTC.

The chain combines TRBV28 with TRBJ2-5, with 9 positions matching TRBD2. The CDR3 is 16 amino acids. Germline values: CDR1 MDHEN, CDR2 SYDVKM. The V segment lost 1 base and the J segment 5 bases; nucleotides outside the gene matches: 8. CDR3 bases: TGTGCCAGCAGTTTATCTAGCGGGGCAGGAGTGGAGACCCAGTACTTC. It specifies CASSLSSGAGVETQYF.

The chain employs TRBV4-1 and TRBJ2-1, with a weak D call TRBD2 (6 bases). The CDR3 runs to 17 residues. V was clipped by 0 bases and J by 7 bases, with 19 bases between them. The germline V gene encodes CDR1 MGHRA and CDR2 YSYEKL. CDR3 bases: TGCGCCAGCAGCCAAGAAGTAGTGGCGGGATGGGAAAATGAGCAGTTCTTC. This translates into CASSQEVVAGWENEQFF.

This chain joins TRBV19 and TRBJ2-3, with TRBD1 matching over 7 bases. The germline V gene encodes CDR1 LNHDA and CDR2 SQIVND (reference sequence). The CDR3 is 16 residues long. The trim removed 5 bases at V and 6 bases at J, leaving 14 bases unmatched. In DNA form, the CDR3 reads TGTGCCAGTAGTGGCAAGGGGACAGTTTCTATTGATACGCAGTATTTT. It codes for CASSGKGTVSIDTQYF.

This rearrangement joins TRBV7-9 to TRBJ2-7; 7 bases agree with TRBD1. The CDR3 consists of 14 residues. Looked up from germline, CDR1 is SEHNR and CDR2 is FQNEAQ (reference sequence). V lost 2 bases and J lost 7; bases outside the gene matches: 8. CDR3 in amino acids: CASSLSVGTEEQYF. CDR3 DNA sequence: TGTGCCAGCAGCTTATCGGTAGGGACAGAAGAGCAGTACTTC. The full variable domain, with the rest looked up from reference TRBV7-9 and TRBJ2-7, is DTGVSQNPRHKITKRGQNVTFRCDPISEHNRLYWYRQTLGQGPEFLTYFQNEAQLEKSRLLSDRFSAERPKGSFSTLEIQRTEQGDSAMYLCASSLSVGTEEQYFGPGTRLTVT.

This clone was seen only once. The rearrangement uses TRBV7-2 and TRBJ2-3, with 7 bases identical to TRBD2. CDR3 length equals 15 residues. V lost 8 bases to trimming and J lost 0 bases; unmatched junction nucleotides: 8. Germline V gives CDR1 SGHTA, CDR2 FQGNSA. The CDR3 DNA sequence: TGTGCCAGCGGAAAAAGCGGGGTTAGCACAGATACGCAGTATTTT. Translating gives CASGKSGVSTDTQYF.

V gene TRBV5-4 combines with J gene TRBJ2-5, with D perhaps matching TRBD1 (6 bases). CDR3 size: 15 residues. Deletions cut 4 bases from V and 5 bases from J, with 18 bases between. CDR1 and CDR2 from the germline V gene are SGHNT and YYREEE (reference sequence). Here the CDR3 DNA reads TGTGCCAGCAGCCCGGACAGTGAGCCCCAGGAGACCCAGTACTTC. Translating gives CASSPDSEPQETQYF.